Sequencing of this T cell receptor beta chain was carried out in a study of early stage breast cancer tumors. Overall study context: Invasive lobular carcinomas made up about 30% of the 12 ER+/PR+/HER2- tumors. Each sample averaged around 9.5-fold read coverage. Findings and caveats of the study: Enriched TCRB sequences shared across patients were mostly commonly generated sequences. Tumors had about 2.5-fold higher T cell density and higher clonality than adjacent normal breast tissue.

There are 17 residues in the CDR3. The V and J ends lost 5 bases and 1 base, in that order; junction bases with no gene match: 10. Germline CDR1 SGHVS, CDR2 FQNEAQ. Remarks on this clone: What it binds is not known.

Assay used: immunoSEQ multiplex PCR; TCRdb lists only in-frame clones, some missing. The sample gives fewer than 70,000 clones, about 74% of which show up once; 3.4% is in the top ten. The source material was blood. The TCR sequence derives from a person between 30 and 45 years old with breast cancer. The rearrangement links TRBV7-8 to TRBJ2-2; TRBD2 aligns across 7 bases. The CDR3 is CASSPRGPSGNTGELFF. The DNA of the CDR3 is TGTGCCAGCAGCCCCCGTGGGCCTAGCGGGAACACCGGGGAGCTGTTTTTT.